These 20 T cell receptor beta chains were sequenced from one sample in a study of T cell repertoires in ileal Crohn's disease. This table comes from immunoSEQ multiplex PCR, and its TCRdb copy is limited to in-frame clones, with some not included. This sample yields roughly 30,000 clones, of which about 80% are seen a single time; around 20% belongs to the top ten. Sequenced material: ileal tissue. All receptors come from an adult with Crohn's disease.

The rearrangement links TRBV5-4 to TRBJ2-2, with D maybe TRBD1 (6 bases). This CDR3 comprises 16 residues. CDR1 and CDR2 from the germline V gene are SGHNT and YYREEE (reference sequence). With 0 bases removed from V and 6 bases from J, the gap between germline ends came to 15 bases. The CDR3 coding sequence is TGTGCCAGCAGCTTGGGGGGGCGCATTGGCGCCGGGGAGCTGTTTTTT. Amino acid sequence: CASSLGGRIGAGELFF.

The chain links TRBV7-9 to TRBJ2-7; D possibly corresponds to TRBD2 (5 bases). The CDR3 covers 14 residues. Germline V gene sequence: CDR1 SEHNR, CDR2 FQNEAQ (reference sequence). Trimming stripped 5 bases from V and 5 bases from J, with 16 bases between. The DNA of the CDR3 is TGTGCCAGCAGCGTCGTGGTAGCGTCCGACGAGCAGTACTTC. Amino acid sequence: CASSVVVASDEQYF.

This clone was found a few times. J is TRBJ1-2 and V is TRBV4-3; the D gene is possibly TRBD1 (5 bases). CDR3 length: 12 residues. V was cut by 4 bases and J by 8 bases, with 11 bases left in between. CDR1 and CDR2 (germline): LGHNA, YSLEER. CDR3 bases: TGCGCCAGCAGCCTGCCTCGGGGGGGCTACACCTTC. Translation gives CASSLPRGGYTF.

V usage is TRBV5-6 and J usage is TRBJ1-2; 7 positions agree with TRBD1. Losses at the gene ends were 4 bases for V and 5 bases for J; bases not matched to a gene: 11. Looked up from germline, CDR1 is SGHDT and CDR2 is YYEEEE. This CDR3 has 15 residues. The CDR3 sequence is CASSLVTGQKYGYTF. The CDR3 nucleotides read TGTGCCAGCAGCCTGGTTACGGGACAGAAATATGGCTACACCTTC.

The rearrangement links TRBV5-6 to TRBJ1-5; tentative D call: TRBD1 (5 bases). V was pared by 0 bases and J by 5 bases, with 12 bases between. The CDR3 is 15 amino acids. Germline lookup yields CDR1 SGHDT and CDR2 YYEEEE. CDR3 sequence: CASSLGSGSDQPQHF. CDR3 DNA: TGTGCCAGCAGCTTGGGTTCAGGGTCTGATCAGCCCCAGCATTTT.

The J gene is TRBJ2-1, the V gene TRBV5-4, with a possible D match to TRBD1 (8 bases). CDR3 length: 14 amino acids. V lost 3 bases to trimming and J lost 8 bases, with 15 bases between them. Germline CDR1 reads SGHNT; CDR2 reads YYREEE (reference sequence). As DNA, the CDR3 is TGTGCCAGCAGCTCTCGGACAGGGAGGGATGAGCAGTTCTTC. Its protein product is CASSSRTGRDEQFF.

The chain combines TRBV10-2 with TRBJ1-1, with D unclear. This CDR3 contains 15 residues. V was clipped by 3 bases and J by 10 bases, with 21 bases between them. The germline CDR1 and CDR2 sequences are WSHSY and SAAADI. CDR3 bases: TGCGCCAGCAGTGATCCGGGTCTCGAGGGTCCTGGAGCTTTCTTT. Translated: CASSDPGLEGPGAFF.

The chain has TRBV6-6 and TRBJ2-7; D gene ambiguous. This CDR3 region has 13 residues. Germline lookup yields CDR1 MNHNY and CDR2 SVGAGI (reference sequence). The ends were cut back, 2 bases at V and 4 bases at J, with 9 bases in the middle. DNA for the CDR3: TGTGCCAGCAGTTACGCAGTGACTTACGAGCAGTACTTC. Amino acids: CASSYAVTYEQYF.

V usage is TRBV10-3 and J usage is TRBJ2-3; TRBD1 is a possible D gene (5 bases). Germline loops: CDR1 ENHRY, CDR2 SYGVKD. V was clipped by 0 bases and J by 5 bases, with 12 bases between them. The CDR3 has 15 residues. This CDR3 reads CAISESQGRLDTQYF. CDR3 DNA sequence: TGTGCCATCAGTGAGTCGCAGGGAAGGTTAGATACGCAGTATTTT.

Notes on this clone: Other DNA sequences in the sample encode the same CDR3. V and J are TRBV19 and TRBJ2-7, with 9 bases aligning to TRBD2. V trimming: 2 bases; J trimming: 2 bases; junction bases outside the gene matches: 1. Looked up from germline, CDR1 is LNHDA and CDR2 is SQIVND (reference sequence). CDR3 length equals 14 residues. CDR3 sequence: CASSITSGPYEQYF. Written as DNA, the CDR3 is TGTGCCAGTAGTATAACTAGCGGGCCCTACGAGCAGTACTTC.

The chain has TRBV5-1 and TRBJ2-2; 7 nucleotides match TRBD1. The CDR3 consists of 14 residues. Germline values: CDR1 SGHRS, CDR2 YFSETQ. The V and J ends lost 4 bases and 3 bases, in that order; junction bases with no gene match: 3. For the CDR3, the DNA is TGCGCCAGCAGCGACAGGGTTGACACCGGGGAGCTGTTTTTT. Its translation: CASSDRVDTGELFF.

The chain links TRBV9 to TRBJ2-2; 7 nucleotides match TRBD1. Germline lookup yields CDR1 SGDLS and CDR2 YYNGEE. Unmatched junction bases numbered 9, after V lost 5 bases and J lost 5 bases. The CDR3 runs 15 residues. Here the CDR3 DNA reads TGTGCCAGCAGTGTTACAGGGGTCCGAACCGGGGAGCTGTTTTTT. Its translation is CASSVTGVRTGELFF. Combining the CDR3 with reference TRBV9 and TRBJ2-2 gives the whole variable domain DSGVTQTPKHLITATGQRVTLRCSPRSGDLSVYWYQQSLDQGLQFLIQYYNGEERAKGNILERFSAQQFPDLHSELNLSSLELGDSALYFCASSVTGVRTGELFFGEGSRLTVL.

The chain joins TRBV2 to TRBJ1-5; TRBD1 is a possible D gene (5 bases). CDR3 length: 15 residues. Trimming took off 7 bases at V and 2 bases at J, with 15 bases between the two ends. Germline lookup yields CDR1 SNHLY and CDR2 FYNNEI. CDR3 protein: CASNVGGSGNQPQHF. CDR3 nucleotide sequence: TGTGCCAGCAATGTCGGGGGATCGGGCAATCAGCCCCAGCATTTT.

The genes are TRBV19 and TRBJ2-7, with D possibly matching TRBD2 (5 bases). Trimming pared 6 bases from V and 6 bases from J, leaving 9 bases between. This CDR3 region has 11 residues. CDR1 is LNHDA, CDR2 SQIVND, per germline (reference sequence). Here the CDR3 reads CASSPGLEQYF. The CDR3 DNA follows: TGTGCCAGTAGCCCTGGACTCGAGCAGTACTTC.

The chain combines TRBV29-1 with TRBJ2-1; 8 nucleotides match TRBD1. V trimming: 3 bases; J trimming: 3 bases; junction bases outside the gene matches: 19. The CDR3 extends over 19 amino acids. In germline, CDR1 is SQVTM, CDR2 ANQGSEA. DNA of the CDR3: TGCAGCGTTGACTTCAGGGGGCGCGATTGGCGGCGGGGCTACAATGAGCAGTTCTTC. Encoded protein: CSVDFRGRDWRRGYNEQFF.

This clone showed up just a few times. V and J are TRBV5-6 and TRBJ1-1; the D gene is possibly TRBD1 (5 bases). CDR3 length: 16 residues. The germline CDR1 and CDR2 sequences are SGHDT and YYEEEE. Trimming cost V 4 bases and J 2 bases, with 18 bases left between them. Written as DNA, the CDR3 is TGTGCCAGCAGCCCTGGCTGGGGGGGAAGAAACACTGAAGCTTTCTTT. Its protein product is CASSPGWGGRNTEAFF. The variable domain in full, with the rest retrieved from reference TRBV5-6 and TRBJ1-1, is DAGVTQSPTHLIKTRGQQVTLRCSPKSGHDTVSWYQQALGQGPQFIFQYYEEEERQRGNFPDRFSGHQFPNYSSELNVNALLLGDSALYLCASSPGWGGRNTEAFFGQGTRLTVV.

V usage is TRBV2 and J usage is TRBJ2-6; 8 bases match TRBD2. This CDR3 region has 18 residues. J was trimmed by 1 base and V by 6 bases; bases with no gene match: 11. Germline V gene data show CDR1 as SNHLY and CDR2 as FYNNEI. CDR3 DNA: TGTGCCAGCAGCCCCCTCGCGGGGGGTGGGTCTGGGGCCAACGTCCTGACTTTC. Its translation is CASSPLAGGGSGANVLTF.

The rearrangement uses TRBV7-3 and TRBJ1-2, with 7 bases matching TRBD1. In germline, CDR1 is SGHTA, CDR2 FQGTGA. The CDR3 runs 15 residues. V trimming: 2 bases; J trimming: 6 bases; junction bases outside the gene matches: 9. DNA of the CDR3: TGTGCCAGCAGCTTACTAGGAGGGACAGTTGATGGCTACACCTTC. Protein product: CASSLLGGTVDGYTF.

The J gene is TRBJ2-2, the V gene TRBV28; the match to TRBD2 covers 11 bases. V trimming: 5 bases; J trimming: 4 bases; junction bases outside the gene matches: 0. The CDR3 extends over 14 amino acids. Germline V gene sequence: CDR1 MDHEN, CDR2 SYDVKM. CDR3 region: CASSLAGGTGELFF. The CDR3 DNA is TGTGCCAGCAGTCTAGCGGGAGGCACCGGGGAGCTGTTTTTT.

The V call is TRBV28, the J call TRBJ1-5, with D perhaps matching TRBD1 (6 bases). Germline values: CDR1 MDHEN, CDR2 SYDVKM. Trimming took 7 bases from V and 2 from J, leaving 9 bases between them. The CDR3 sequence is 13 residues long. This chain's CDR3 is CASNRDGNQPQHF. CDR3 nucleotides: TGTGCCAGCAACAGGGACGGCAATCAGCCCCAGCATTTT.